This T cell receptor (beta chain) was profiled in a study of blood T cell repertoires in COVID-19. This CDR3 comprises 14 residues. V was trimmed by 4 bases and J by 6 bases, leaving 10 bases between them. Germline V gene lookup returns CDR1 KGHSH and CDR2 LQKENI. What the recovered Cohort 3 donors had was two negative PCRs, clearance, or symptom resolution. Study processing details: Reference gene primer amplification gave estimated nucleated cell counts. Clones were sequenced by immunoSEQ multiplex PCR, and TCRdb holds only the in-frame ones, with some missing. From that table come the V and J calls and clone size; the DNA was used to work out D and trimming. The sample carries roughly 260,000 clones, just over 90% recorded once.

The sequence was obtained from a young woman who had recovered from COVID-19. Sequencing used PBMCs or T cells enriched from blood (not recorded which). The rearrangement joins TRBV18 to TRBJ1-6; the D gene is possibly TRBD1 (5 bases). The CDR3 loop reads CASSLDQGNSPLHF. The CDR3 DNA is TGTGCCAGCTCACTTGACCAGGGTAATTCACCCCTCCACTTT.